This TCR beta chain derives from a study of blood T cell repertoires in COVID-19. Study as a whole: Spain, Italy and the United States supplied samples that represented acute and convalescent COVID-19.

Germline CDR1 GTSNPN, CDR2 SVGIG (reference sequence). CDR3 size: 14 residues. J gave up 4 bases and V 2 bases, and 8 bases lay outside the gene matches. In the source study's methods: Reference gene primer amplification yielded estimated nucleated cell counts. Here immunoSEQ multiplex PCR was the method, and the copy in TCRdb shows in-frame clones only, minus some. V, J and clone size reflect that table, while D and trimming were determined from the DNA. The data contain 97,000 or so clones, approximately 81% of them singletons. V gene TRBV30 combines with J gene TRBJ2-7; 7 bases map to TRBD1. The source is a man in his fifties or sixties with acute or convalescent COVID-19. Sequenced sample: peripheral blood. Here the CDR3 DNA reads TGTGCCTGGAGTAAGGAGACAGGGCCTTACGAGCAGTACTTC. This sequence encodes CAWSKETGPYEQYF.